The clone carrying this T cell receptor (beta chain) was observed once. Its specificity is not known. Though nominally healthy at sampling, donors likely had unrecorded immune exposures. Amplification used 60 Vbeta primers and 13 Jbeta primers. The repertoire was sequenced with immunoSEQ multiplex PCR; TCRdb's copy has only in-frame clones and lacks some. The sample lists about 100,000 clones; about 75% were seen once. Germline trimming cut 4 bases from V and 3 bases from J; bases unmatched to any gene: 5. The CDR3 is 14 residues long. CDR1 is KGHSH and CDR2 is LQKENI in the germline V gene. This sample was taken from a study of cytomegalovirus exposure and HLA in healthy donors. The study, taken as a whole, reports: The Asian-associated ancestry cluster reportedly had fewer N-insertions than the approximately 650-donor mean in a later analysis. Most TCR beta V segments were productive about 90% or about 30% of the time in an earlier analysis.

This clonotype was sampled from a man in his forties or fifties in good health and CMV-seronegative. Sample: PBMCs. The chain is built from TRBV18 and TRBJ1-1; 7 nucleotides agree with TRBD1. The CDR3 loop reads CASSQGAVDTEAFF. In DNA form, the CDR3 reads TGTGCCAGCTCACAGGGGGCGGTTGACACTGAAGCTTTCTTT.